These 23 T cell receptor beta chains originate from one sample sequenced in a study of post-analysis software for immune sequencing data (dated by TCRdb to the mid-2010s). What the work shows at the level of the full study, not this receptor alone: Patients showed significantly higher frequencies than controls for five TRBV segments, among them TRBV5-6, TRBV5-1 and TRBV20-1.

Antigen specificity for these receptors is unknown. Library preparation used PCR. TCRdb records Illumina HiSeq 2500 as the sequencer. Unique molecular identifiers were incorporated into TCR beta cDNA libraries to reduce PCR and sequencing biases. TCRdb reanalyzed the raw reads on its own, using fastp at Q25 for trimming and MiXCR for clone calling, and kept in-frame beta chains. Identical CDR3 proteins give one entry, which carries the most common genes and DNA. The sample has over 700,000 distinct CDR3 sequences on record, 30% of them singletons. The ten largest clones add up to more than 0.55% of the sample. The sequencing sample was made of blood. The receptor source for this set is a girl aged 5 to 17 with multiple sclerosis.

Regarding this clonotype: The junction departs from germline at one end; a sequencing error may be responsible. V and J are TRBV6-2 or TRBV6-3 and TRBJ2-5; D remains ambiguous. The J call may be in error: the DNA end matches TRBJ2-7 better. Germline assignment: CDR1 MNHEY and CDR2 SVGEGT. There are 16 residues in the CDR3. This CDR3 reads CAGSYGLDRRTYEQYF. The CDR3 DNA follows: TGTGCCGGCAGTTACGGCTTGGATAGACGCACCTACGAGCAGTACTTC.

Only a few counts were recorded for this clonotype. The genes are TRBV6-1 and TRBJ1-2; D perhaps matches TRBD1 (6 bases). The CDR3 spans 16 residues. V dropped 3 bases and J dropped 6 bases, with 20 bases sitting between them. The germline V gene has CDR1 MNHNS and CDR2 SASEGT. In DNA, the CDR3 is TGTGCCAGCAGTGACTCGTCCTTCCAGGGGTTAGATGGCTACACCTTC. Translation gives CASSDSSFQGLDGYTF.

The chain employs TRBV7-2 and TRBJ1-2; no clear D. CDR3 length: 13 residues. Germline V gene lookup returns CDR1 SGHTA and CDR2 FQGNSA. Trimming stripped 7 bases from V and 6 bases from J, with 15 bases between. The CDR3 region has the DNA TGTGCCAGCATTTTGACCCAGTCCCATGGCTACACCTTC. Encoded protein: CASILTQSHGYTF.

This clonotype appeared many times. V and J are TRBV6-5 and TRBJ2-5, with TRBD1 matching 10 bases. Germline V gives CDR1 MNHEY, CDR2 SVGAGI. Germline trimming cut 2 bases from V and 6 bases from J; bases unmatched to any gene: 9. The CDR3 is 16 residues long. DNA of the CDR3: TGTGCCAGCAGTTACGACCGGACAGGGGGGGGCCAGACCCAGTACTTC. Amino acids: CASSYDRTGGGQTQYF.

This clonotype was seen a handful of times. The CDR3 sequence is CASSRLTGAGAQYF. The DNA for the CDR3 is TGCGCCAGCAGCCGCCTGACAGGGGCAGGGGCGCAGTATTTT. The chain links TRBV4-1 to TRBJ2-3; 8 bases are shared with TRBD1. The V gene end was trimmed by 4 bases and the J gene end by 10 bases; junction bases not matched to a gene: 10. The CDR3 spans 14 residues. In germline, CDR1 is MGHRA, CDR2 YSYEKL.

This clonotype was observed a few times. This sequence joins TRBV7-8 and TRBJ1-5; weak D call: TRBD1 (6 bases). The germline V and J ends were trimmed by 3 bases and 7 bases, with 16 bases remaining between them. The CDR3 loop spans 15 amino acids. CDR1 is SGHVS, CDR2 FQNEAQ, per germline. As DNA, the CDR3 is TGTGCCAGCAGCTTGGGGGGACAAAAGAGGCAGCCCCAGCATTTT. This gives the protein CASSLGGQKRQPQHF. Full variable domain (missing parts from reference TRBV7-8 and TRBJ1-5): GAGVSQSPRYKVAKRGQDVALRCDPISGHVSLFWYQQALGQGPEFLTYFQNEAQLDKSGLPSDRFFAERPEGSVSTLKIQRTQQEDSAVYLCASSLGGQKRQPQHFGDGTRLSIL.

This clonotype occurred a few times. The J gene is TRBJ2-5, the V gene TRBV29-1; possibly TRBD1 or TRBD2 for D (5 bases each). Trimming took off 7 bases at V and 0 bases at J, with 18 bases between the two ends. The CDR3 has 15 amino acids. Germline assignment: CDR1 SQVTM and CDR2 ANQGSEA. In nucleotides, the CDR3 is TGCAGCGGGGGACCGCCACCTCGGTACCAAGAGACCCAGTACTTC. Translating it yields CSGGPPPRYQETQYF.

This clonotype was found a few times. The V gene is TRBV7-2, the J gene TRBJ2-4, with D hard to call. Germline V lookup: CDR1 SGHTA, CDR2 FQGNSA. The CDR3 consists of 14 residues. V was shortened by 5 bases and J by 3 bases, with 11 bases between the two germline ends. Here the CDR3 DNA reads TGTGCCAGCAGCCCCTCAGAAAACAAAAACATTCAGTACTTC. It encodes CASSPSENKNIQYF.

This chain joins TRBV6-6 and TRBJ2-7; D is unresolved. V was cut by 8 bases and J by 2 bases, with 16 bases left in between. The CDR3 extends over 14 amino acids. CDR1 and CDR2 (germline): MNHNY, SVGAGI (reference sequence). In DNA, the CDR3 is TGTGCCAGCCGGCTAGACCACCGAACCTACGAGCAGTACTTC. Protein sequence: CASRLDHRTYEQYF.

V is TRBV20-1 and J is TRBJ2-7; D is perhaps TRBD2 (6 bases). Germline V lookup: CDR1 DFQATT, CDR2 SNEGSKA (reference sequence). This CDR3 has 17 amino acids. Deletions cut 6 bases from V and 2 bases from J, with 26 bases between. The CDR3 bases are TGCAGTGCCACCCAGAGGGGTAGCGGAAAACCAACCTACGAGCAGTACTTC. This sequence encodes CSATQRGSGKPTYEQYF.

The chain employs TRBV12-3 or TRBV12-4 and TRBJ1-2, with D possibly being TRBD1 (6 bases). This CDR3 is 14 amino acids long. V was shortened by 6 bases and J by 6 bases, with 17 bases between the two germline ends. The CDR3 sequence is CASSYVLDRDGYTF. CDR3 nucleotide sequence: TGTGCCAGCAGCTACGTCCTGGACAGAGATGGCTACACCTTC.

A few counts support this clonotype. V is TRBV20-1 and J is TRBJ2-7; weak D call: TRBD1 (6 bases). Trimming left V 0 bases short and J 4 bases short, with 19 bases between. Germline CDR1 is DFQATT and CDR2 is SNEGSKA (reference sequence). The CDR3 has 16 residues. The CDR3 sequence: CSARDTRGNFAYEQYF. In nucleotides, the CDR3 is TGCAGTGCTAGAGATACAAGGGGGAATTTCGCGTACGAGCAGTACTTC.

The chain combines TRBV20-1 with TRBJ2-3; D is ambiguous. Germline loops: CDR1 DFQATT, CDR2 SNEGSKA (reference sequence). This CDR3 spans 15 amino acids. Between the trimmed V and J ends, which lost 0 bases and 6 bases, there was a span of 16 bases. In nucleotides, the CDR3 is TGCAGTGCTAGAGAGGTGACTGCCGTTGCCGATACGCAGTATTTT. Translating it yields CSAREVTAVADTQYF.

Only a few counts were recorded for this clonotype. The chain has TRBV7-2 and TRBJ2-7, with 10 bases lining up with TRBD2. Germline-derived CDR1 and CDR2 are SGHTA and FQGNSA. This CDR3 is 19 amino acids long. V gave up 2 bases and J gave up 2 bases; unmatched junction bases: 15. The CDR3 DNA follows: TGTGCCAGCAGCTTATCGGGTTGGCTAGCGGGAGATGGGGCCTACGAGCAGTACTTC. Translated: CASSLSGWLAGDGAYEQYF.

This chain connects TRBV7-9 to TRBJ2-1, with 7 bases lining up with TRBD2. V lost 4 bases and J lost 1; bases outside the gene matches: 10. The V gene's germline CDR1 is SEHNR and CDR2 FQNEAQ (reference sequence). CDR3 length equals 17 residues. Here the CDR3 DNA reads TGTGCCAGCAGCTCCCGGGGCGGGAGTGGGTCCTACAATGAGCAGTTCTTC. Protein: CASSSRGGSGSYNEQFF.

This chain joins TRBV12-3 or TRBV12-4 and TRBJ2-5; D gene ambiguous. This CDR3 is built from 12 residues. V lost 5 bases and J 11 bases, leaving 15 bases between the germline ends. CDR3 sequence: CASSLKEMEQYF. The CDR3 DNA is TGTGCCAGCAGTCTGAAGGAGATGGAGCAGTACTTC.

There are a few counts of this clonotype. The rearrangement links TRBV9 to TRBJ2-1; D gene ambiguous. There are 13 residues in the CDR3. Deletions cut 5 bases from V and 9 bases from J, with 15 bases between. CDR1 is SGDLS and CDR2 is YYNGEE in the germline V gene. The CDR3 loop is CASSGDLPAEQFF. The CDR3 bases are TGTGCCAGCAGTGGTGACCTCCCGGCTGAGCAGTTCTTC.

V and J are TRBV6-2 or TRBV6-3 and TRBJ1-5; TRBD1 matches 8 bases. CDR3 length equals 15 residues. The V segment lost 6 bases and the J segment 6 bases; nucleotides outside the gene matches: 10. Germline CDR1 reads MNHEY; CDR2 reads SVGEGT. The CDR3 loop is CASSTRQGTGQPQHF. DNA for the CDR3: TGTGCCAGCAGCACTCGCCAGGGGACAGGTCAGCCCCAGCATTTT.

The rearrangement joins TRBV29-1 to TRBJ1-5, with D possibly TRBD1 on 6 matching bases. The CDR3 spans 14 residues. CDR1 is SQVTM and CDR2 is ANQGSEA in the germline V gene. V lost 4 bases to trimming and J lost 3 bases, with 13 bases between them. The CDR3 DNA reads as TGCAGCGTTGGGGGGCTGGGGGCCAATCAGCCCCAGCATTTT. This codes for CSVGGLGANQPQHF.

This sequence joins TRBV5-5 and TRBJ2-4; D unclear. The DNA end lines up better with TRBJ2-7; the J call may be wrong. Germline CDR1 reads SGHKS; CDR2 reads YYEKEE (reference sequence). This CDR3 has 15 residues. The CDR3, as DNA: TGTGCCAGCAGCTCTCCGGGCCTTTCGGTACTCGAGCAGTACTTC. Protein sequence: CASSSPGLSVLEQYF.

This clonotype has a handful of counts. The chain combines TRBV3-1 with TRBJ2-7; D assignment may be TRBD1 or TRBD2 (7 bases each). The CDR3 extends over 14 amino acids. V was pared by 3 bases and J by 5 bases, with 14 bases between. Germline-derived CDR1 and CDR2 are LGHDT and YNNKEL (reference sequence). CDR3 sequence: CASSHLTGRDEQYF. The CDR3 region has the DNA TGTGCCAGCAGCCACCTGACAGGGAGGGACGAGCAGTACTTC.

The CDR3, as DNA: TGCGCCAGCAGCCCTGGCTTAGCGGGACCGGGCAATGAGCAGTTCTTC. As protein: CASSPGLAGPGNEQFF. This chain uses TRBV5-1 with TRBJ2-1, with 8 bases fitting TRBD2. Germline trimming cut 4 bases from V and 6 bases from J; bases unmatched to any gene: 12. This CDR3 comprises 16 residues. The germline CDR1 and CDR2 sequences are SGHRS and YFSETQ.

Here the CDR3 DNA reads TGTGCCACCAGTGACCAGCCCCGGGGCGGGTCCTACAATGAGCAGTTCTTC. As protein: CATSDQPRGGSYNEQFF. This chain uses TRBV24-1 with TRBJ2-1; perhaps D is TRBD1 or TRBD2 (5 bases each). CDR3 length: 17 residues. Germline CDR1 KGHDR, CDR2 SFDVKD. Trimming took off 4 bases at V and 1 base at J, with 16 bases between the two ends.